The T cell receptor beta chain under discussion was sequenced for a study of beta chain features in type 1 diabetes. The authors took one heparinised blood draw, averaging roughly 120 mL, from each donor. Expressed TCRB transcripts got sequenced, as all isolated RNA was reverse transcribed. Sequencing was performed with immunoSEQ multiplex PCR; in TCRdb, only in-frame clones are kept and a portion is missing. The data show 250,000 to 300,000 clones, with 14% seen just once and roughly 0.018% held by the top ten. The CDR3 runs 12 residues. Germline loops: CDR1 SQVTM, CDR2 ANQGSEA. V shed 4 bases, J shed 5 bases, and the junction held 3 bases outside the gene matches. Concerning this clone itself: Its specificity is not known.

General observations from the study: When cDNA is sequenced, cells with high TCR expression could be over-represented. Among all four CD4+ subsets, Type 1 diabetes patients had TCRB CDR3s that were moderately but significantly shorter.

Material: naive CD4+ T cells from blood. The sequence was collected from a man younger than 45 with type 1 diabetes. The V call is TRBV29-1, the J call TRBJ1-1; the match to TRBD1 covers 8 bases. CDR3 loop: CSVARDRTEAFF. The CDR3 DNA follows: TGCAGCGTTGCCCGGGACAGGACTGAAGCTTTCTTT.